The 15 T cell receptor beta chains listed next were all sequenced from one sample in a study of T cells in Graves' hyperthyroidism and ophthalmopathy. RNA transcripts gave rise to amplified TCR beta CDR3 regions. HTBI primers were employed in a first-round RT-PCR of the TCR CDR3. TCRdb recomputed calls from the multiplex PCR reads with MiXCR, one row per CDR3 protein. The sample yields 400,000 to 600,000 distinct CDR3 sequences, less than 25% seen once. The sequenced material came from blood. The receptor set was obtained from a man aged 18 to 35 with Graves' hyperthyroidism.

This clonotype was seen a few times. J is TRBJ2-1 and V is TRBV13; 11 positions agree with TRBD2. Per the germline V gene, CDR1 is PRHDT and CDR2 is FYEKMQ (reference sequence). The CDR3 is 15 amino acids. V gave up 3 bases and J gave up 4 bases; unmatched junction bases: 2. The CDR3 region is CASSFGTSGYNEQFF. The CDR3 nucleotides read TGTGCCAGCAGCTTCGGGACTAGCGGATACAATGAGCAGTTCTTC.

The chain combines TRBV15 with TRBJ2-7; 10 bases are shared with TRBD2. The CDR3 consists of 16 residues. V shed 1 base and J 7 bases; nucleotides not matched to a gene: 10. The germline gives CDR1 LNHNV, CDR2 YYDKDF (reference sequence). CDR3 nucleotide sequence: TGTGCCACCAGCAGAGGAGGAGCGGGAGGGCGAGAAGAGCAGTACTTC. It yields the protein CATSRGGAGGREEQYF.

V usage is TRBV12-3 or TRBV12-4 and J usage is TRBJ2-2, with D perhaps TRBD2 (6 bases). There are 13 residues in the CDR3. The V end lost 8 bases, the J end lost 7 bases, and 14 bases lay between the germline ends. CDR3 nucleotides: TGTGCCAGCTTCCTTATCGGGGGCGGGGAGCTGTTTTTT. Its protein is CASFLIGGGELFF.

DNA for the CDR3: TGTGCCAGTGGACGGACTATTTCCACCGGGGAGCTGTTTTTT. This encodes CASGRTISTGELFF. The genes are TRBV9 and TRBJ2-2; possible D gene TRBD2, 6 bases. With 8 bases removed from V and 4 bases from J, the gap between germline ends came to 15 bases. There are 14 residues in the CDR3. Germline V gene sequence: CDR1 SGDLS, CDR2 YYNGEE. Based on the CDR3 plus reference TRBV9 and TRBJ2-2, the full variable domain is DSGVTQTPKHLITATGQRVTLRCSPRSGDLSVYWYQQSLDQGLQFLIQYYNGEERAKGNILERFSAQQFPDLHSELNLSSLELGDSALYFCASGRTISTGELFFGEGSRLTVL.

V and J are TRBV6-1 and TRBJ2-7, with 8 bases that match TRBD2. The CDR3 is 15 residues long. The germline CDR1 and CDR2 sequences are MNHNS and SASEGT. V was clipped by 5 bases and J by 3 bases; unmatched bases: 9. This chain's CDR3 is CASSNTGTSGYEQYF. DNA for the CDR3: TGTGCCAGCAGTAATACCGGGACTAGTGGCTACGAGCAGTACTTC.

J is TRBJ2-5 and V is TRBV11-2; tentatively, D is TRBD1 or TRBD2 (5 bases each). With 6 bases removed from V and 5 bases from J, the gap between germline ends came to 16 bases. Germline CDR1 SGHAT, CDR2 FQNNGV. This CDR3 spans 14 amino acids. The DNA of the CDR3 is TGTGCCAGCAGTCCGGGGCCTGCCGGGGAGACCCAGTACTTC. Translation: CASSPGPAGETQYF.

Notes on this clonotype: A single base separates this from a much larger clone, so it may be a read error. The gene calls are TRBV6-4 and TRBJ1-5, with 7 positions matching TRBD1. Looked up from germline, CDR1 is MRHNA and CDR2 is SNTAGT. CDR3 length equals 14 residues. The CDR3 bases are TGTGCCAGCAGCCCTACAGGGGCGCATCAGCCCCTGCATTTT. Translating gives CASSPTGAHQPLHF.

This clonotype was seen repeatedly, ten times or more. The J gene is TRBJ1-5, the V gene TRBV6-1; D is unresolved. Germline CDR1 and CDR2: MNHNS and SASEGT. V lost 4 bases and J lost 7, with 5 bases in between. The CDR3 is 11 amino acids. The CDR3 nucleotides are TGTGCCAGCAGTGCCGGACAGCCCCAGCATTTT. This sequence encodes CASSAGQPQHF.

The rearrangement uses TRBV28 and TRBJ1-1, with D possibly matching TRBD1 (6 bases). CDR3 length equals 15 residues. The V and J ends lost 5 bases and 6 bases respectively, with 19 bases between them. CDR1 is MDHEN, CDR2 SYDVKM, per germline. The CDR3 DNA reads TGTGCCAGCAGTACCTCCCGGGCGGGGGGCTCTGAAGCTTTCTTT. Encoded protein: CASSTSRAGGSEAFF.

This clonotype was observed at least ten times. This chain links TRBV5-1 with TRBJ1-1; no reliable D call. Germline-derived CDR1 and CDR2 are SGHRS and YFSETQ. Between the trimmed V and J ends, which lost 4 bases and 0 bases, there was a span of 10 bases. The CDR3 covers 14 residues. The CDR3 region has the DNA TGCGCCAGCAGCCAAAGGCCGCTGAACACTGAAGCTTTCTTT. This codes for CASSQRPLNTEAFF.

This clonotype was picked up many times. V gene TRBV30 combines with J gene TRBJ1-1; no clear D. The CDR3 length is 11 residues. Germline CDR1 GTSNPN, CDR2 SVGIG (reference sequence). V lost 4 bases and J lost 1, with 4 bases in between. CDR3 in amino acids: CAWNRNTEAFF. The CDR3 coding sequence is TGTGCCTGGAACAGGAACACTGAAGCTTTCTTT.

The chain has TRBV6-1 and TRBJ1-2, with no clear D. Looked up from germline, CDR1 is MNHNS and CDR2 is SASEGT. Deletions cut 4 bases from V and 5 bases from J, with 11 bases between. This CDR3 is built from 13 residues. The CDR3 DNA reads TGTGCCAGCAGTGGAGTGGGATATTATGGCTACACCTTC. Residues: CASSGVGYYGYTF.

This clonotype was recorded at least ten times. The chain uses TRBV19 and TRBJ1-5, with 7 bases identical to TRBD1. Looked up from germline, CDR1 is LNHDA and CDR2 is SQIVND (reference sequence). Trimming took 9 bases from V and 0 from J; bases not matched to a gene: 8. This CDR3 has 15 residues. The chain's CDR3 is CASRQGEYSNQPQHF. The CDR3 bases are TGTGCCAGCAGGCAGGGGGAATATAGCAATCAGCCCCAGCATTTT.

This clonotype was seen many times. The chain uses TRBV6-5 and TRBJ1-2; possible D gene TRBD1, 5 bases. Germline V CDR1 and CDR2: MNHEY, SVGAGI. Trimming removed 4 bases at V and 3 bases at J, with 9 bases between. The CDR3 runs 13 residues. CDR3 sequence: CASSLDSDYGYTF. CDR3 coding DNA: TGTGCCAGCAGTTTAGACAGTGACTATGGCTACACCTTC.

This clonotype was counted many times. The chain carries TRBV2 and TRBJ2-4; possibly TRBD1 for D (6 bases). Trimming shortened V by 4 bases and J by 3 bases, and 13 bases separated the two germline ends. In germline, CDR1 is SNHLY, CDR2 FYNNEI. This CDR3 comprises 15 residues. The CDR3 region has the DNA TGTGCCAGCAGTGTGGGTCAGGGGAGCAAAAACATTCAGTACTTC. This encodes CASSVGQGSKNIQYF.